The next 23 T cell receptor beta chains were all read from a single sample in a study of T cells in Graves' hyperthyroidism and ophthalmopathy. The source material, RNA transcripts, was used to amplify TCR beta CDR3 regions. The TCR CDR3 was amplified in a first-round RT-PCR using the HTBI primer set. Each CDR3 protein is one row after TCRdb ran MiXCR on the multiplex PCR reads. The sample holds approximately 500,000 distinct CDR3 sequences, just over 45% seen once. The sample was peripheral blood or thyroid tissue (not recorded which). The source is a woman between 18 and 29 years old with Graves' hyperthyroidism.

A single count supports this clonotype. The rearrangement links TRBV15 to TRBJ1-2, with a tentative D call TRBD1 (5 bases). The CDR3 totals 14 residues. Trimming removed 5 bases from V and 4 bases from J, with 14 bases in between. Germline V gene sequence: CDR1 LNHNV, CDR2 YYDKDF (reference sequence). This CDR3 is CATSGNRRPYGYTF. The CDR3 DNA reads as TGTGCCACCAGCGGAAACAGGCGCCCCTATGGCTACACCTTC.

This clonotype occurred many times. The V call is TRBV10-3, the J call TRBJ1-5, with 9 bases aligning to TRBD1. V shed 6 bases and J 4 bases; nucleotides not matched to a gene: 16. CDR1 is ENHRY and CDR2 is SYGVKD in the germline V gene. The CDR3 is 18 residues long. The CDR3 DNA is TGTGCCATCAGGGAGGGACAGGGCGGTAATCCTTTTAATCAGCCCCAGCATTTT. This codes for CAIREGQGGNPFNQPQHF.

The chain is built from TRBV5-1 and TRBJ2-5; TRBD1 matches at 11 bases. V gave up 4 bases and J gave up 5 bases; unmatched junction bases: 7. The CDR3 runs 15 residues. From germline, CDR1 is SGHRS and CDR2 YFSETQ. The CDR3 nucleotides read TGCGCCAGCAGCGCCGGACAGGGGGCTCGGGAGACCCAGTACTTC. Its protein product is CASSAGQGARETQYF.

This clonotype came up once. The chain carries TRBV10-2 and TRBJ2-7; 10 bases agree with TRBD2. CDR3 size: 14 residues. In germline, CDR1 is WSHSY, CDR2 SAAADI. Losses at the gene ends were 0 bases for V and 10 bases for J; bases not matched to a gene: 6. The CDR3 protein is CASSESGLAGVQYF. The CDR3 nucleotides read TGCGCCAGCAGTGAGTCAGGTCTAGCGGGAGTTCAGTACTTC.

This clonotype was counted many times. The rearrangement uses TRBV4-2 and TRBJ1-2, with unresolved D. Germline assignment: CDR1 LGHNA and CDR2 YNFKEQ. The CDR3 is 14 amino acids. Trimming took off 5 bases at V and 6 bases at J, with 16 bases between the two ends. CDR3 nucleotide sequence: TGTGCCAGCAGCGAACGAGGATACAGAGATGGCTACACCTTC. Translated, it gives CASSERGYRDGYTF.

The rearrangement joins TRBV20-1 to TRBJ2-3; 10 bases fit TRBD2. After removal of 1 base from V and 4 bases from J, the junction contained 11 bases not matched to a gene. Germline V gene sequence: CDR1 DFQATT, CDR2 SNEGSKA (reference sequence). The CDR3 loop spans 17 amino acids. CDR3 in DNA: TGCAGTGCTAGAGTTCTTTTCCCTAGCGGGAGTGCAGATACGCAGTATTTT. It yields the protein CSARVLFPSGSADTQYF.

In this sample, this clonotype turned up once. The V gene is TRBV20-1, the J gene TRBJ2-6, with D possibly being TRBD1 (6 bases). This CDR3 region has 16 residues. V lost 1 base, J lost 4 bases, and 14 bases lay in between. CDR1 and CDR2 (germline): DFQATT, SNEGSKA (reference sequence). CDR3: CSARADRSLGANVLTF. The CDR3 DNA sequence: TGCAGTGCTAGAGCCGACAGGTCCCTCGGGGCCAACGTCCTGACTTTC.

This clonotype was picked up a small number of times. The chain employs TRBV30 and TRBJ2-6; D is possibly TRBD1 (6 bases). The CDR3 consists of 16 residues. The V and J ends lost 5 bases and 0 bases respectively, with 14 bases between them. Germline lookup yields CDR1 GTSNPN and CDR2 SVGIG (reference sequence). The chain's CDR3 is CAWLPLGGSGANVLTF. CDR3 nucleotide sequence: TGTGCCTGGCTACCGTTAGGGGGCTCTGGGGCCAACGTCCTGACTTTC. The variable domain in full, completed from reference TRBV30 and TRBJ2-6, reads SQTIHQWPATLVQPVGSPLSLECTVEGTSNPNLYWYRQAAGRGLQLLFYSVGIGQISSEVPQNLSASRPQDRQFILSSKKLLLSDSGFYLCAWLPLGGSGANVLTFGAGSRLTVL.

Concerning this clonotype itself: One junction end disagrees with the germline gene, perhaps due to a read error. This chain joins TRBV7-6 and TRBJ2-7; tentative D call: TRBD2 (5 bases). The germline CDR1 and CDR2 sequences are SGHVS and FNYEAQ. This CDR3 is 13 amino acids long. The CDR3 protein is CASSHGVGNEQYF. DNA of the CDR3: TGTGCTAGCAGCCACGGGGTTGGGAATGAGCAGTACTTC. Based on the CDR3 plus reference TRBV7-6 and TRBJ2-7, the full variable domain is GAGVSQSPRYKVTKRGQDVALRCDPISGHVSLYWYRQALGQGPEFLTYFNYEAQQDKSGLPNDRFSAERPEGSISTLTIQRTEQRDSAMYRCASSHGVGNEQYFGPGTRLTVT.

This clonotype was counted at least ten times. The chain joins TRBV29-1 to TRBJ2-6; the match to TRBD2 covers 14 bases. The length of the CDR3 is 19 residues. The V and J ends lost 0 bases and 3 bases, in that order; junction bases with no gene match: 7. The V gene's germline CDR1 is SQVTM and CDR2 ANQGSEA. The CDR3 is CSVEEGGLAGAFGANVLTF. CDR3 nucleotides: TGCAGCGTTGAAGAAGGGGGACTAGCGGGAGCCTTTGGGGCCAACGTCCTGACTTTC. The variable domain in full, with the rest retrieved from reference TRBV29-1 and TRBJ2-6, is SAVISQKPSRDICQRGTSLTIQCQVDSQVTMMFWYRQQPGQSLTLIATANQGSEATYESGFVIDKFPISRPNLTFSTLTVSNMSPEDSSIYLCSVEEGGLAGAFGANVLTFGAGSRLTVL.

This clonotype has ten or more counts. This chain joins TRBV2 and TRBJ2-2; D gene ambiguous. The CDR3 spans 14 residues. Germline V gene sequence: CDR1 SNHLY, CDR2 FYNNEI. Deletions cut 3 bases from V and 5 bases from J, with 10 bases between. The CDR3 nucleotides read TGTGCCAGCAGTGACACTCTTTGGACCGGGGAGCTGTTTTTT. As protein: CASSDTLWTGELFF.

The chain combines TRBV9 with TRBJ2-3; TRBD2 is a possible D gene (6 bases). The germline V and J ends were trimmed by 0 bases and 0 bases, with 11 bases remaining between them. CDR3 length: 16 residues. In germline, CDR1 is SGDLS, CDR2 YYNGEE. The CDR3 DNA reads as TGTGCCAGCAGCGTAGAGTTTGGGACTAGCACAGATACGCAGTATTTT. Amino acid sequence: CASSVEFGTSTDTQYF.

This CDR3 is CASSLAVMDTQYF. CDR3 sequence (DNA): TGTGCCAGCAGCTTAGCGGTTATGGATACGCAGTATTTT. The chain employs TRBV7-2 and TRBJ2-3, with unresolved D. CDR1 and CDR2 from the germline V gene are SGHTA and FQGNSA. The CDR3 runs to 13 residues. The V end lost 0 bases, the J end lost 6 bases, and 7 bases lay between the germline ends.

This clonotype was picked up many times. The chain couples TRBV29-1 to TRBJ1-2; D unclear. V was trimmed by 3 bases and J by 5 bases, leaving 7 bases between them. Germline values: CDR1 SQVTM, CDR2 ANQGSEA. The CDR3 totals 11 residues. This CDR3 reads CSVDGVYGYTF. As DNA, the CDR3 is TGCAGCGTTGATGGAGTTTATGGCTACACCTTC. The whole variable domain, remainder taken from reference TRBV29-1 and TRBJ1-2, is SAVISQKPSRDICQRGTSLTIQCQVDSQVTMMFWYRQQPGQSLTLIATANQGSEATYESGFVIDKFPISRPNLTFSTLTVSNMSPEDSSIYLCSVDGVYGYTFGSGTRLTVV.

Many counts were recorded for this clonotype. V usage is TRBV7-2 and J usage is TRBJ1-6; D might be TRBD1 (5 bases). The CDR3 covers 18 residues. Germline CDR1 is SGHTA and CDR2 is FQGNSA. V gave up 5 bases and J gave up 8 bases, with 25 bases separating them. The CDR3 coding sequence is TGTGCCAGCAGCACCCGTAATTGTCTTTCAGGGCAACATTCACCCCTCCACTTT. Protein product: CASSTRNCLSGQHSPLHF.

This clonotype was recorded at least ten times. The rearrangement uses TRBV11-3 and TRBJ2-2; D is undetermined. The CDR3 covers 16 residues. Germline V CDR1 and CDR2: SGHNT, YENEEA. The germline V and J ends were trimmed by 5 bases and 3 bases, with 16 bases remaining between them. CDR3 sequence: CASSQKWSSYTGELFF. The CDR3 DNA sequence: TGTGCCAGCAGCCAAAAATGGAGTTCGTACACCGGGGAGCTGTTTTTT. The full variable domain, in which reference TRBV11-3 and TRBJ2-2 provide the parts outside the CDR3, is EAGVVQSPRYKIIEKKQPVAFWCNPISGHNTLYWYLQNLGQGPELLIRYENEEAVDDSQLPKDRFSAERLKGVDSTLKIQPAELGDSAVYLCASSQKWSSYTGELFFGEGSRLTVL.

V is TRBV12-5 and J is TRBJ2-7; TRBD2 might be the D (6 bases). The CDR3 sequence is 14 residues long. Trimming left V 1 base short and J 4 bases short, with 11 bases between. CDR1 is LGHNT, CDR2 FRNRAP, per germline. CDR3 protein: CASGLARGGYEQYF. The DNA for the CDR3 is TGTGCTAGTGGTTTGGCCCGGGGAGGATACGAGCAGTACTTC.

This sequence joins TRBV9 and TRBJ2-5, with D possibly matching TRBD1 (5 bases). The length of the CDR3 is 14 residues. Germline V lookup: CDR1 SGDLS, CDR2 YYNGEE. V lost 3 bases and J lost 5, with 14 bases in between. The CDR3 sequence: CASSAQVGHETQYF. The CDR3 coding sequence is TGTGCCAGCAGCGCACAGGTAGGGCACGAGACCCAGTACTTC.

The rearrangement joins TRBV2 to TRBJ1-1, with D possibly TRBD1 on 5 matching bases. This CDR3 comprises 11 residues. V shed 3 bases and J shed 10 bases, with 9 bases lying between them. CDR1 and CDR2 from the germline V gene are SNHLY and FYNNEI. In DNA, the CDR3 is TGTGCCAGCAGTGAGGGACGTGGAGCTTTCTTT. Translated, it gives CASSEGRGAFF. Complete variable domain (other parts from reference TRBV2 and TRBJ1-1): EPEVTQTPSHQVTQMGQEVILRCVPISNHLYFYWYRQILGQKVEFLVSFYNNEISEKSEIFDDQFSVERPDGSNFTLKIRSTKLEDSAMYFCASSEGRGAFFGQGTRLTVV.

Only one count was recorded for this clonotype. This may come from a read error, since a much larger clone is one base off. J is TRBJ1-1 and V is TRBV5-1, with D possibly TRBD1 on 6 matching bases. Germline CDR1 SGHRS, CDR2 YFSETQ. The CDR3 sequence is 15 residues long. The CDR3 is CASSLARGGSTEALF. As DNA, the CDR3 is TGCGCCAGCAGCTTGGCCAGGGGTGGTAGCACTGAAGCTCTCTTT.

A single count supports this clonotype. Lacking the conserved final phenylalanine or tryptophan, this CDR3 likely reflects a read error. The DNA is left out, because the CDR3 cannot be placed on it with certainty; the CDR3 is given as TCRdb lists it. The V gene is TRBV29-1, the J gene TRBJ2-5; the table's TRBD1 call for D was not verified on the DNA. Germline V gene data show CDR1 as SQVTM and CDR2 as ANQGSEA. The CDR3 has 13 amino acids, counting both end residues. The chain's CDR3 is CSVMTGAGYTFGS.

This sequence joins TRBV7-9 and TRBJ2-5; TRBD2 agrees at 8 bases. V gave up 5 bases and J gave up 11 bases; unmatched junction bases: 19. The CDR3 extends over 16 amino acids. CDR1 SEHNR and CDR2 FQNEAQ come from the germline V gene (reference sequence). CDR3 amino acids: CASSPPWREVSDTQYF. As DNA, the CDR3 is TGTGCCAGCAGCCCCCCATGGCGGGAGGTCTCAGATACGCAGTACTTC.

This clonotype has ten or more counts. The chain carries TRBV6-5 and TRBJ1-1, with TRBD1 as a possible D gene (5 bases). Germline CDR1 MNHEY, CDR2 SVGAGI. The CDR3 runs to 14 residues. V lost 5 bases to trimming and J lost 3 bases, with 13 bases between them. DNA of the CDR3: TGTGCCAGCAGTCCGCGTGGGGCCTACACTGAAGCTTTCTTT. Translation gives CASSPRGAYTEAFF.